A single sample is the source of the 17 T cell receptor beta chains below, sequenced in a study of T cells after yellow fever vaccination. TCRdb ran MiXCR on the 5' RACE reads and lists one entry per CDR3 protein. The table has 68,000 or so distinct CDR3 sequences, about 6% seen once; the top ten hold about 40%. The sequences come from CD8+ T cells sorted from PBMCs, collected roughly 47 days after the first yellow fever vaccination. The source is a man between 18 and 35 years old who received the YFV17D yellow fever vaccine.

This clonotype was counted ten times or more. This sequence joins TRBV12-3 or TRBV12-4 and TRBJ1-1, with D perhaps matching TRBD1 (6 bases). The CDR3 runs to 14 residues. With 2 bases removed from V and 4 bases from J, the gap between germline ends came to 11 bases. CDR3 amino acids: CASSLSQGFTEAFF. DNA of the CDR3: TGTGCCAGCAGTTTAAGTCAGGGGTTCACTGAAGCTTTCTTT.

This clonotype has at least ten counts. The CDR3 bases are TGCGCCAGCAGCCAGGGACAGGGTTCTCCACCTGAAGCTTTCTTT. Translating it yields CASSQGQGSPPEAFF. This chain connects TRBV4-1 to TRBJ1-1; 9 positions agree with TRBD1. The V gene end was trimmed by 3 bases and the J gene end by 6 bases; junction bases not matched to a gene: 8. Per the germline V gene, CDR1 is MGHRA and CDR2 is YSYEKL. CDR3 length: 15 amino acids.

This clonotype was recorded at least ten times. V gene TRBV7-9 combines with J gene TRBJ2-5; no clear D. Germline V gene data show CDR1 as SEHNR and CDR2 as FQNEAQ (reference sequence). Trimming removed 2 bases at V and 9 bases at J, with 7 bases between. CDR3 length: 11 amino acids. The CDR3 sequence: CASSLSQAQYF. The CDR3 DNA is TGTGCCAGCAGCTTAAGTCAGGCCCAGTACTTC.

This clonotype was seen only a few times. The J gene is TRBJ2-1, the V gene TRBV25-1; 9 nucleotides agree with TRBD2. Trimming cost V 8 bases and J 5 bases; bases outside gene matches: 4. Germline CDR1 MGHDK, CDR2 SYGVNS. This CDR3 region has 13 residues. This CDR3 reads CASLAGGHNEQFF. CDR3 coding DNA: TGTGCCAGCTTGGCGGGGGGGCACAATGAGCAGTTCTTC.

V usage is TRBV5-5 and J usage is TRBJ2-2; no reliable D call. The V end lost 5 bases, the J end lost 1 base, and 12 bases lay between the germline ends. Per the germline V gene, CDR1 is SGHKS and CDR2 is YYEKEE (reference sequence). The CDR3 is 15 amino acids. Here the CDR3 reads CASSPTVVNTGELFF. The CDR3 nucleotides are TGTGCCAGCAGTCCGACCGTTGTGAACACCGGGGAGCTGTTTTTT.

This clonotype was detected ten times or more. The V gene is TRBV7-8, the J gene TRBJ2-1, with D possibly TRBD1 on 5 matching bases. Trimming took off 5 bases at V and 8 bases at J, with 22 bases between the two ends. This CDR3 comprises 16 residues. Germline-derived CDR1 and CDR2 are SGHVS and FQNEAQ. Written as DNA, the CDR3 is TGTGCCAGCAGCGCGCGGCTCCCCAGGGTAGTCCATGAGCAGTTCTTC. Protein product: CASSARLPRVVHEQFF.

V usage is TRBV2 and J usage is TRBJ2-7; 10 bases map to TRBD2. Germline trimming cut 1 base from V and 3 bases from J; bases unmatched to any gene: 6. This CDR3 contains 16 residues. CDR1 and CDR2 (germline): SNHLY, FYNNEI. The CDR3 DNA reads as TGTGCCAGCAGTGAAGATGGGCTAGCGGGGGACTACGAGCAGTACGTC. This gives the protein CASSEDGLAGDYEQYV.

This clonotype was counted at least ten times. The chain combines TRBV2 with TRBJ2-1; a weak D match, TRBD1 (5 bases). The CDR3 extends over 12 amino acids. Germline V gene data show CDR1 as SNHLY and CDR2 as FYNNEI. Trimming took off 7 bases at V and 4 bases at J, with 8 bases between the two ends. Here the CDR3 reads CASMNRYNEQFF. As DNA, the CDR3 is TGTGCCAGCATGAACAGGTACAATGAGCAGTTCTTC.

This clonotype was seen a handful of times. The chain joins TRBV9 to TRBJ2-3; 10 bases fit TRBD2. Per the germline V gene, CDR1 is SGDLS and CDR2 is YYNGEE. The CDR3 extends over 15 amino acids. The J segment lost 2 bases and the V segment lost 3 bases, leaving 3 bases of the junction unmatched. Here the CDR3 reads CASSATSGATDTQYF. CDR3 nucleotide sequence: TGTGCCAGCAGCGCTACTAGCGGGGCCACAGATACGCAGTATTTT.

This clonotype has ten or more counts. The chain joins TRBV13 to TRBJ2-5; D assignment may be TRBD1 or TRBD2 (5 bases each). The germline V gene has CDR1 PRHDT and CDR2 FYEKMQ (reference sequence). The CDR3 runs 15 residues. V shed 0 bases and J shed 1 base, with 9 bases lying between them. CDR3 sequence reads: CASSLGPGRQETQYF. The CDR3 coding sequence is TGTGCCAGCAGCTTAGGACCGGGACGCCAAGAGACCCAGTACTTC.

This clonotype was picked up many times. V and J are TRBV20-1 and TRBJ2-3; TRBD1 is a possible D gene (5 bases). The V and J ends lost 2 bases and 5 bases respectively, with 14 bases between them. CDR1 and CDR2 from the germline V gene are DFQATT and SNEGSKA (reference sequence). CDR3 length: 14 amino acids. The CDR3 sequence: CSARPYSDRDTQYF. The DNA for the CDR3 is TGCAGTGCTAGACCCTATTCCGACAGAGATACGCAGTATTTT.

The chain couples TRBV20-1 to TRBJ2-5; 10 bases are shared with TRBD2. V lost 6 bases, J lost 3 bases, and 4 bases stayed unmatched. This CDR3 region has 13 residues. CDR1 is DFQATT and CDR2 is SNEGSKA in the germline V gene (reference sequence). The CDR3 bases are TGCAGTGCGACCGGGACTAGCGAAGAGACCCAGTACTTC. Residues: CSATGTSEETQYF.

This clonotype was seen a handful of times. The genes are TRBV18 and TRBJ2-5; TRBD2 aligns across 10 bases. The germline V gene encodes CDR1 KGHSH and CDR2 LQKENI. V was clipped by 3 bases and J by 3 bases; unmatched bases: 4. The CDR3 length is 15 residues. This chain's CDR3 is CASSPYTSGKETQYF. The CDR3 DNA reads TGTGCCAGCTCACCGTATACTAGCGGGAAAGAGACCCAGTACTTC.

This chain uses TRBV27 with TRBJ2-1, with D uncertain. Per the germline V gene, CDR1 is MNHEY and CDR2 is SMNVEV (reference sequence). Trimming cost V 0 bases and J 2 bases, with 11 bases left between them. This CDR3 contains 16 residues. CDR3 residues: CASSLSPSVPYNEQFF. The CDR3 DNA follows: TGTGCCAGCAGTTTATCTCCCTCTGTCCCCTACAATGAGCAGTTCTTC.

This clonotype was counted only a few times. The chain joins TRBV4-2 to TRBJ2-6; the D gene is possibly TRBD2 (5 bases). CDR1 and CDR2 from the germline V gene are LGHNA and YNFKEQ. This CDR3 has 15 amino acids. V was shortened by 4 bases and J by 2 bases, with 9 bases between the two germline ends. CDR3: CASSLGVTGANVLTF. Here the CDR3 DNA reads TGTGCCAGCAGCCTCGGGGTTACTGGGGCCAACGTCCTGACTTTC.

This clonotype was detected many times. The gene calls are TRBV7-9 and TRBJ1-4; D gene uncertain. Germline CDR1 SEHNR, CDR2 FQNEAQ (reference sequence). CDR3 length equals 17 residues. The V end was cut by 3 bases, the J end by 8 bases, with 22 bases between. CDR3 loop: CASSFPIELQNREKLFF. CDR3 coding DNA: TGTGCCAGCAGCTTCCCCATTGAATTACAAAATAGGGAAAAACTGTTTTTT.

This chain links TRBV5-6 with TRBJ2-6, with no clear D. CDR3 length: 15 residues. Germline V lookup: CDR1 SGHDT, CDR2 YYEEEE. V lost 0 bases and J 4 bases, leaving 8 bases between the germline ends. The CDR3 nucleotides are TGTGCCAGCAGCTTGGTCCGGACCGGGGCCAACGTCCTGACTTTC. As protein: CASSLVRTGANVLTF.